This T cell receptor (beta chain) originates from a study of breast tumors, draining lymph nodes, adjacent tissues. One entry per CDR3 protein results from TCRdb running MiXCR on the multiplex PCR reads. This sample has some 140,000 distinct CDR3 sequences, with over 20% found just once. Germline V gene lookup returns CDR1 SGHNT and CDR2 YYREEE (reference sequence). V dropped 0 bases and J dropped 0; count of bases not matched to a gene: 3. The CDR3 is 16 amino acids. The sample holds many counts of this clonotype. Antigen specificity is unknown. Study conclusions and caveats: The data were judged consistent with most tumor T cells coming from lymph node and expanding in tumor. Luminal-like breast cancer showed significantly greater tumor-nontumor repertoire similarity than basal-like breast cancer did.

Axillary draining lymph nodes of breast cancer patients supplied the node samples. The chain carries TRBV5-4 and TRBJ2-7, with 10 bases fitting TRBD1. The sequenced sample consisted of axillary lymph node tissue. This sequence was found in a female donor with breast cancer. Some clones in this sample may be carry-over from other donors' samples. CDR3 in DNA: TGTGCCAGCAGCTTGGGTGGGGACAGGGGCTCCTACGAGCAGTACTTC. Its protein is CASSLGGDRGSYEQYF.